This T cell receptor (beta chain) was retrieved from a study of blood T cells in healthy people across ages. Looking at the study overall: Template switching caught about one barcoded beta molecule for each two T cells. The study's findings and limits: Age advanced and TCR beta diversity per million T cells fell, roughly linearly. No conclusive comparison of naive versus antigen-experienced cells was possible with unsorted PBMCs.

The authors ran a second PCR of about 7 to 11 cycles using a sample-barcoded 5' primer and a J-beta primer mix. TCRdb itself ran the 5' RACE reads through MiXCR, one entry per CDR3 protein. Among 380,000 or so distinct CDR3 sequences listed, about half were seen once. V dropped 0 bases and J dropped 4 bases, with 6 bases sitting between them. Germline values: CDR1 MNHEY, CDR2 SVGAGI. There are 13 residues in the CDR3. About this clonotype: The antigen remains undetermined.

For every donor, a draw yielded ten milliliters of peripheral blood. Sample: blood. This sequence was found in a man aged 55 to 70 in good health. This chain connects TRBV6-5 to TRBJ2-5; the D is unclear. CDR3 sequence reads: CASSYSRRETQYF. CDR3 nucleotides: TGTGCCAGCAGTTACTCGAGGAGAGAGACCCAGTACTTC.